Reported below is one T cell receptor beta chain. The CDR3 is 14 residues long. V dropped 10 bases and J dropped 7; count of bases not matched to a gene: 8. CDR1 and CDR2 from the germline V gene are SGHTA and FQGNSA. Per the study methods: Nucleated cell number was recorded as an estimate derived from reference gene primer amplification. TCRdb keeps only in-frame clones here, not all; method: immunoSEQ multiplex PCR. The V and J calls and clone size come from that table; D and trimming were worked out from the DNA. The profile shows around 320,000 clones, roughly 89% of them singletons. These data originate in a study of blood T cell repertoires in COVID-19.

The J gene is TRBJ2-5, the V gene TRBV7-2, with TRBD2 matching over 14 bases. The receptor comes from a woman in her 30s with COVID-19, enrolled during active disease. Sequencing was done on a sample of peripheral blood. In DNA, the CDR3 is TGTGCCATTGTGAGACTAGCGGGGGGGTGGACCCAGTACTTC. Protein: CAIVRLAGGWTQYF. The full variable domain, its missing parts supplied by reference TRBV7-2 and TRBJ2-5, is GAGVSQSPSNKVTEKGKDVELRCDPISGHTALYWYRQSLGQGLEFLIYFQGNSAPDKSGLPSDRFSAERTGGSVSTLTIQRTQQEDSAVYLCAIVRLAGGWTQYFGPGTRLLVL.